These 26 T cell receptor beta chains were all obtained from the same sample, sequenced in a study of OX40 agonist ivuxolimab in advanced cancers. Using immunoSEQ multiplex PCR, the repertoire was profiled, and TCRdb retains in-frame clones only, with some absent. The profile shows around 80,000 clones, 85% of them singletons. The specimen comprised CD4+ or CD8+ T cells sorted from blood, sampled in a trial of the OX40 agonist ivuxolimab. All receptors derive from an adult with an advanced solid tumor such as melanoma, head and neck, liver or kidney cancer.

The chain couples TRBV7-6 to TRBJ2-5; D call uncertain. Germline V CDR1 and CDR2: SGHVS, FNYEAQ. The CDR3 loop spans 13 amino acids. V was pared by 5 bases and J by 0 bases, with 7 bases between. CDR3 sequence: CASSPHYQETQYF. In nucleotides, the CDR3 is TGTGCCAGCAGCCCGCACTACCAAGAGACCCAGTACTTC. The complete variable domain, with remaining parts taken from reference TRBV7-6 and TRBJ2-5, reads GAGVSQSPRYKVTKRGQDVALRCDPISGHVSLYWYRQALGQGPEFLTYFNYEAQQDKSGLPNDRFSAERPEGSISTLTIQRTEQRDSAMYRCASSPHYQETQYFGPGTRLLVL.

V and J are TRBV7-6 and TRBJ1-4; no reliable D call. The CDR3 is made up of 13 amino acids. CDR1 and CDR2 from the germline V gene are SGHVS and FNYEAQ. V lost 0 bases to trimming and J lost 6 bases, with 5 bases between them. The CDR3, as DNA: TGTGCCAGCAGCTTAGCCACCTATGAAAAACTGTTTTTT. Protein product: CASSLATYEKLFF.

This chain links TRBV15 with TRBJ2-2; the D is unclear. The germline V and J ends were trimmed by 11 bases and 0 bases, with 13 bases remaining between them. From germline, CDR1 is LNHNV and CDR2 YYDKDF (reference sequence). The CDR3 loop spans 14 amino acids. The CDR3 DNA reads TGTGCCGCCCGTCATAATACGAACACCGGGGAGCTGTTTTTT. Translating it yields CAARHNTNTGELFF.

The chain carries TRBV11-3 and TRBJ2-2; possible D gene TRBD2, 6 bases. The CDR3 spans 15 residues. Germline loops: CDR1 SGHNT, CDR2 YENEEA. V lost 4 bases, J lost 6 bases, and 15 bases lay in between. CDR3 DNA sequence: TGTGCCAGCAGCTCCCTAGCGCGGTTTGCCGGGGAGCTGTTTTTT. Protein: CASSSLARFAGELFF.

This chain joins TRBV5-1 and TRBJ2-5; the match to TRBD1 covers 11 bases. Germline V lookup: CDR1 SGHRS, CDR2 YFSETQ. The CDR3 spans 15 residues. V lost 4 bases to trimming and J lost 5 bases; unmatched junction nucleotides: 7. The CDR3 loop is CASSTWTGGLETQYF. CDR3 bases: TGCGCCAGCAGCACCTGGACAGGGGGCTTGGAGACCCAGTACTTC.

Here the CDR3 DNA reads TGTGCCAGCAGTTTAAGATCTGGGGCCAACGTCCTGACTTTC. As protein: CASSLRSGANVLTF. The gene calls are TRBV27 and TRBJ2-6, with D hard to call. The CDR3 extends over 14 amino acids. The V gene lost 2 bases and the J gene lost 1 base, with 3 bases spanning the gap. Germline-derived CDR1 and CDR2 are MNHEY and SMNVEV (reference sequence).

This clone occurred once. The chain links TRBV13 to TRBJ2-7, with 7 bases matching TRBD1. V was pared by 5 bases and J by 1 base, with 14 bases of the junction left unmatched. This CDR3 region has 17 residues. From germline, CDR1 is PRHDT and CDR2 FYEKMQ (reference sequence). This CDR3 is CASSHRALRGQSYEQYF. CDR3 in DNA: TGTGCCAGCAGCCATAGAGCCTTAAGGGGGCAATCCTACGAGCAGTACTTC. Full variable domain (remainder filled in from reference TRBV13 and TRBJ2-7): AAGVIQSPRHLIKEKRETATLKCYPIPRHDTVYWYQQGPGQDPQFLISFYEKMQSDKGSIPDRFSAQQFSDYHSELNMSSLELGDSALYFCASSHRALRGQSYEQYFGPGTRLTVT.

V is TRBV21-1 and J is TRBJ2-5. TRBV21-1 has pseudogene status. The CDR3 spans 10 residues. DNA of the CDR3: TGTGCCAGCAGCACACTGGCTATGGACTTC. Its translation is CASSTLAMDF.

Concerning this clone: The sample has other DNA sequences that encode this CDR3 too. The V gene is TRBV5-6, the J gene TRBJ1-2, with 7 bases fitting TRBD1. Germline loops: CDR1 SGHDT, CDR2 YYEEEE. The CDR3 is 13 residues long. The J segment lost 6 bases and the V segment lost 2 bases, leaving 4 bases of the junction unmatched. CDR3 sequence (DNA): TGTGCCAGCAGCTTAAGACAGGGAGATGGCTACACCTTC. This gives the protein CASSLRQGDGYTF.

The chain employs TRBV9 and TRBJ2-2, with 10 bases fitting TRBD2. CDR3 length: 16 residues. V gave up 0 bases and J gave up 5 bases; unmatched junction bases: 4. Germline V gives CDR1 SGDLS, CDR2 YYNGEE. The DNA for the CDR3 is TGTGCCAGCAGCGTAGGGACTAGCGGAACTACCGGGGAGCTGTTTTTT. Amino acids: CASSVGTSGTTGELFF.

Here the CDR3 reads CASSVGGLEQYF. Here the CDR3 DNA reads TGTGCCAGCAGCGTGGGGGGGTTGGAGCAGTACTTC. The V and J genes are TRBV11-3 and TRBJ2-7, with 7 bases that match TRBD2. The germline CDR1 and CDR2 sequences are SGHNT and YENEEA. Trimming at V came to 5 bases and at J to 7 bases, leaving 5 bases not matched to a gene. The CDR3 covers 12 residues.

The chain is built from TRBV27 and TRBJ2-4; no firm D call. CDR1 MNHEY and CDR2 SMNVEV come from the germline V gene (reference sequence). CDR3 length: 18 amino acids. Trimming shortened V by 4 bases and J by 2 bases, and 21 bases separated the two germline ends. This CDR3 reads CASSSYITIPLSKNIQYF. The CDR3 DNA follows: TGTGCCAGCAGTTCTTATATCACCATCCCCCTGTCCAAAAACATTCAGTACTTC.

This chain links TRBV7-2 with TRBJ1-3; D ambiguous. Trimming removed 5 bases at V and 5 bases at J, with 4 bases between. The germline V gene has CDR1 SGHTA and CDR2 FQGNSA. CDR3 length: 11 amino acids. The CDR3, as DNA: TGTGCCAGCAGCGATCGAAACACCATATATTTT. Protein sequence: CASSDRNTIYF.

This clone was picked up a small number of times. The CDR3: CASSQEGGAGELFF. The CDR3 DNA reads TGCGCCAGCAGCCAAGAGGGGGGTGCCGGGGAGCTGTTTTTT. The V and J genes are TRBV4-3 and TRBJ2-2; TRBD2 is a possible D gene (6 bases). CDR3 length equals 14 residues. The V gene lost 0 bases and the J gene lost 6 bases, with 8 bases spanning the gap. CDR1 is LGHNA, CDR2 YSLEER, per germline.

The rearrangement joins TRBV30 to TRBJ2-7, with 12 bases aligning to TRBD2. V gave up 5 bases and J gave up 1 base; unmatched junction bases: 6. Germline V CDR1 and CDR2: GTSNPN, SVGIG (reference sequence). This CDR3 is 15 amino acids long. The CDR3 DNA sequence: TGTGCCTGGGCCGGGACTAGCGGGCCGTCCTACGAGCAGTACTTC. Protein sequence: CAWAGTSGPSYEQYF.

This sequence joins TRBV7-8 and TRBJ1-1, with D possibly TRBD1 on 5 matching bases. Trimming took 5 bases from V and 4 from J, leaving 17 bases between them. Germline values: CDR1 SGHVS, CDR2 FQNEAQ. CDR3 length equals 15 residues. CDR3 sequence (DNA): TGTGCCAGCAGCCGCCGGGACCGGCCGACCACTGAAGCTTTCTTT. Encoded protein: CASSRRDRPTTEAFF.

The table lists this clone with a count of one. This chain connects TRBV7-9 to TRBJ2-3; D is unclear. The germline V and J ends were trimmed by 5 bases and 0 bases, with 15 bases remaining between them. Germline CDR1 reads SEHNR; CDR2 reads FQNEAQ (reference sequence). The CDR3 sequence is 16 residues long. This CDR3 is CASSLLGPTSTDTQYF. As DNA, the CDR3 is TGTGCCAGCAGCCTCCTAGGGCCAACCAGCACAGATACGCAGTATTTT.

This clone was counted a single time. The chain joins TRBV7-2 to TRBJ1-2; tentatively, D is TRBD1 (5 bases). The CDR3 runs to 16 residues. Germline V gene lookup returns CDR1 SGHTA and CDR2 FQGNSA. Deletions cut 3 bases from V and 3 bases from J, with 17 bases between. The CDR3: CASSLTPGRADYGYTF. DNA for the CDR3: TGTGCCAGCAGCTTGACTCCAGGCAGGGCGGACTATGGCTACACCTTC. The complete variable domain, with remaining parts taken from reference TRBV7-2 and TRBJ1-2, reads GAGVSQSPSNKVTEKGKDVELRCDPISGHTALYWYRQSLGQGLEFLIYFQGNSAPDKSGLPSDRFSAERTGGSVSTLTIQRTQQEDSAVYLCASSLTPGRADYGYTFGSGTRLTVV.

The chain employs TRBV5-1 and TRBJ1-5, with unresolved D. Germline values: CDR1 SGHRS, CDR2 YFSETQ. The V end lost 0 bases, the J end lost 5 bases, and 6 bases lay between the germline ends. The CDR3 is made up of 13 amino acids. Here the CDR3 reads CASSLEWDQPQHF. DNA of the CDR3: TGCGCCAGCAGCTTGGAATGGGATCAGCCCCAGCATTTT.

This clone was found many times. The chain recombines TRBV9 with TRBJ2-7; the D gene is possibly TRBD2 (6 bases). Trimming stripped 7 bases from V and 4 bases from J, with 21 bases between. The CDR3 is made up of 15 amino acids. The germline gives CDR1 SGDLS, CDR2 YYNGEE. The CDR3 reads CASGPPAAGEYEQYF. Here the CDR3 DNA reads TGTGCCAGCGGCCCTCCAGCAGCGGGTGAATACGAGCAGTACTTC.

For this clone: One end of the junction varies from germline; a read error may be responsible. This chain joins TRBV5-6 and TRBJ1-5, with a tentative D call TRBD1 (6 bases). This CDR3 is built from 12 residues. Germline values: CDR1 SGHDT, CDR2 YYEEEE. DNA of the CDR3: TGTGCCAGCAGCTTGGCACAGGGCTTCCCCGTATTT. Translating gives CASSLAQGFPVF.

The V gene is TRBV19, the J gene TRBJ1-5, with 8 bases matching TRBD1. The germline CDR1 and CDR2 sequences are LNHDA and SQIVND (reference sequence). The V gene end was trimmed by 5 bases and the J gene end by 3 bases; junction bases not matched to a gene: 6. The CDR3 is 15 amino acids. CDR3 nucleotides: TGTGCCAGTAGTGCTAGACAGGGGACCAATCAGCCCCAGCATTTT. Translation: CASSARQGTNQPQHF.

The rearrangement links TRBV30 to TRBJ1-4; no definite D call. The CDR3 extends over 15 amino acids. V was clipped by 0 bases and J by 1 base, with 9 bases between them. The germline V gene encodes CDR1 GTSNPN and CDR2 SVGIG (reference sequence). In nucleotides, the CDR3 is TGTGCCTGGAGTGTAGGTGGGGTAACTAATGAAAAACTGTTTTTT. It specifies CAWSVGGVTNEKLFF.

This chain joins TRBV7-9 and TRBJ1-2; D gene ambiguous. CDR1 is SEHNR, CDR2 FQNEAQ, per germline (reference sequence). V was cut by 0 bases and J by 8 bases, with 13 bases left in between. The CDR3 consists of 14 residues. The DNA for the CDR3 is TGTGCCAGCAGCTTAGCAAACTCACCCAACGGCTACACCTTC. Residues: CASSLANSPNGYTF. The variable domain in full, completed from reference TRBV7-9 and TRBJ1-2, reads DTGVSQNPRHKITKRGQNVTFRCDPISEHNRLYWYRQTLGQGPEFLTYFQNEAQLEKSRLLSDRFSAERPKGSFSTLEIQRTEQGDSAMYLCASSLANSPNGYTFGSGTRLTVV.

V and J are TRBV6-6 and TRBJ1-2, with D tentatively TRBD1 (6 bases). Trimming left V 6 bases short and J 6 bases short, with 14 bases between. The CDR3 extends over 13 amino acids. The V gene's germline CDR1 is MNHNY and CDR2 SVGAGI (reference sequence). CDR3 in DNA: TGTGCCAGCAGCCGAAACAGGGACAATGGCTACACCTTC. Translating gives CASSRNRDNGYTF.

This chain uses TRBV6-5 with TRBJ2-3; 8 nucleotides line up with TRBD2. Germline V gene sequence: CDR1 MNHEY, CDR2 SVGAGI. This CDR3 has 16 residues. V gave up 2 bases and J gave up 0 bases; unmatched junction bases: 4. In nucleotides, the CDR3 is TGTGCCAGCAGTTACGGGGCTAGCGGGAGCACAGATACGCAGTATTTT. It codes for CASSYGASGSTDTQYF.